Reported below is one T cell receptor beta chain. Its antigen is as yet unknown. V was cut by 4 bases and J by 4 bases, with 14 bases left in between. The CDR3 runs to 14 residues. The V gene's germline CDR1 is SGDLS and CDR2 YYNGEE. TCRdb keeps only in-frame clones here, not all; method: immunoSEQ multiplex PCR. The profile shows 1.4 million to 1.5 million clones, roughly 97% of them singletons. The data derive from a study of shared clonotypes between healthy human individuals. Study in general: Three plates each covered CD4 naive and memory; CD8 naive two, CD8 memory one.

Study-wide findings and caveats: In contrast to clonotypes shared by all four donors, non-shared clonotypes had lower generation probabilities. The study found about 5% of naive CD4 clonotypes shared across several donors.

This receptor was obtained from a man aged 25 to 40 in good health. Sequencing was done on a sample of naive CD4+ T cells sorted from blood. Subset defined: CD45RA+ positively selected. The chain has TRBV9 and TRBJ1-2; D gene unclear. The CDR3 DNA reads as TGTGCCAGCAGCTCGCAGGCACAGTCCTATGGCTACACCTTC. Protein: CASSSQAQSYGYTF.